This entry concerns a single TCR beta chain. Its antigen remains unknown. This entry belongs to a study of CD8 T cells in ankylosing spondylitis. Whole-study findings and limits: In ankylosing spondylitis blood, a motif of roughly 8 highly homologous TCR beta variants appeared characteristic. As for the disease-linked clones, they showed a CD8+ phenotype and occurred at relatively low frequencies in peripheral blood.

TCRdb reanalysed the 5' RACE reads using MiXCR and keeps one entry per CDR3 protein. The sample carries 300,000 to 350,000 distinct CDR3 sequences, 14% to 15% recorded once. The clonotype was recovered from a male donor with ankylosing spondylitis or in good health (not recorded which). Material for sequencing was blood, either unsorted or a sorted T cell fraction (not recorded which).

This CDR3 reads CSVGGSNNEQFF. The CDR3 region has the DNA TGCAGCGTTGGGGGTTCAAACAATGAGCAGTTCTTC. This chain uses TRBV29-1 with TRBJ2-1; D is unclear. The CDR3 totals 12 residues. The V end lost 4 bases, the J end lost 5 bases, and 9 bases lay between the germline ends. CDR1 is SQVTM and CDR2 is ANQGSEA in the germline V gene.